This is a list of T cell receptor beta chains from one sample in a study of shared clonotypes between healthy human individuals. Here immunoSEQ multiplex PCR was the method, and the copy in TCRdb shows in-frame clones only, minus some. The table includes some 2,500,000 clones, 85% to 95% detected once. The specimen was naive CD4+ T cells from PBMCs. The receptors originated from a man aged 18 to 29 in good health. Some clones in this sample may be carry-over from other donors' samples. The CDR3 runs from the conserved cysteine through the conserved F or W. The order of the fields is J gene, V gene, D gene, clone size, CDR3 protein, CDR3 DNA. The D gene is left open where the match is weak. The size entry is marked missing in some rows and otherwise reads once, few, many or a size class.

j_gene: TRBJ1-5; v_gene: TRBV6-1; d_gene: .; abundance: few; CDR3aa: CASNSQPQHF; CDR3nt: TGTGCCAGCAACAGTCAGCCCCAGCATTTT
j_gene: TRBJ2-7; v_gene: TRBV2; d_gene: TRBD1; abundance: .; CDR3aa: CASNGQGGEQYF; CDR3nt: TGTGCCAGCAACGGACAGGGGGGCGAGCAGTACTTC
j_gene: TRBJ1-5; v_gene: TRBV28; d_gene: .; abundance: .; CDR3aa: CASNGGRGDNQPQHF; CDR3nt: TGTGCCAGCAATGGGGGACGAGGGGACAATCAGCCCCAGCATTTT
j_gene: TRBJ1-3; v_gene: TRBV4-1; d_gene: .; abundance: .; CDR3aa: CASSQPPAGYSGNTIYF; CDR3nt: TGCGCCAGCAGCCAGCCCCCAGCAGGCTACTCTGGAAACACCATATATTTT
j_gene: TRBJ2-1; v_gene: TRBV28; d_gene: .; abundance: .; CDR3aa: CASSSRASSYNEQFF; CDR3nt: TGTGCCAGCAGCTCAAGGGCCAGCTCCTACAATGAGCAGTTCTTC
j_gene: TRBJ2-7; v_gene: TRBV2; d_gene: .; abundance: once; CDR3aa: CASSEALRTPRQYF; CDR3nt: TGTGCCAGCAGTGAAGCGCTCAGGACCCCGAGGCAGTACTTC
j_gene: TRBJ2-1; v_gene: TRBV6-1; d_gene: TRBD2; abundance: .; CDR3aa: CASSERLAAYNEQFF; CDR3nt: TGTGCCAGCAGTGAACGACTAGCGGCCTACAATGAGCAGTTCTTC
j_gene: TRBJ1-3; v_gene: TRBV7-2; d_gene: .; abundance: .; CDR3aa: CASSTTGGGDTIYF; CDR3nt: TGTGCCAGCAGCACCACGGGGGGGGGAGACACCATATATTTT
j_gene: TRBJ2-2; v_gene: TRBV7-9; d_gene: .; abundance: once; CDR3aa: CASILTGGGELFF; CDR3nt: TGTGCCAGCATCTTAACCGGTGGCGGGGAGCTGTTTTTT
j_gene: TRBJ1-4; v_gene: TRBV6-5; d_gene: .; abundance: .; CDR3aa: CASRLNRATNEKLFF; CDR3nt: TGTGCCAGCAGACTCAACAGAGCAACTAATGAAAAACTGTTTTTT
j_gene: TRBJ2-7; v_gene: TRBV28; d_gene: .; abundance: .; CDR3aa: CASSSPGEDEQYF; CDR3nt: TGTGCCAGCAGTTCCCCGGGGGAAGACGAGCAGTACTTC
j_gene: TRBJ2-1; v_gene: TRBV28; d_gene: TRBD2; abundance: .; CDR3aa: CASSERVRASGHYNEQFF; CDR3nt: TGTGCCAGCAGTGAGCGGGTGAGGGCTAGCGGGCACTACAATGAGCAGTTCTTC
j_gene: TRBJ2-7; v_gene: TRBV7-2; d_gene: TRBD2; abundance: once; CDR3aa: CASSFAGGLAEQYF; CDR3nt: TGTGCCAGCAGCTTCGCGGGAGGGCTGGCCGAGCAGTACTTC
j_gene: TRBJ1-1; v_gene: TRBV29-1; d_gene: .; abundance: .; CDR3aa: CSVEEQQDTEAFF; CDR3nt: TGCAGCGTTGAAGAACAGCAAGACACTGAAGCTTTCTTT
j_gene: TRBJ1-1; v_gene: TRBV7-9; d_gene: TRBD1; abundance: .; CDR3aa: CASSLEGQGRNTEAFF; CDR3nt: TGTGCCAGCAGCTTAGAGGGACAGGGAAGAAACACTGAAGCTTTCTTT
j_gene: TRBJ2-7; v_gene: TRBV16; d_gene: .; abundance: once; CDR3aa: CASSPRAAEQYF; CDR3nt: TGTGCCAGCAGCCCTCGGGCGGCAGAGCAGTACTTC
j_gene: TRBJ2-2; v_gene: TRBV19; d_gene: .; abundance: .; CDR3aa: CASSIGIRMAGELFF; CDR3nt: TGTGCCAGTAGTATCGGGATTAGGATGGCCGGGGAGCTGTTTTTT
j_gene: TRBJ2-3; v_gene: TRBV2; d_gene: TRBD1; abundance: .; CDR3aa: CASSPGQGRGTDTQYF; CDR3nt: TGTGCCAGCAGTCCTGGACAGGGGAGAGGCACAGATACGCAGTATTTT
j_gene: TRBJ2-3; v_gene: TRBV6-5; d_gene: TRBD2; abundance: .; CDR3aa: CASSGGVAGDTQYF; CDR3nt: TGTGCCAGCAGTGGGGGGGTAGCGGGAGATACGCAGTATTTT
j_gene: TRBJ2-1; v_gene: TRBV7-2; d_gene: .; abundance: .; CDR3aa: CASSFDLAMNEQFF; CDR3nt: TGTGCCAGCAGCTTTGATCTAGCGATGAATGAGCAGTTCTTC
j_gene: TRBJ1-1; v_gene: TRBV29-1; d_gene: .; abundance: few; CDR3aa: CSVSQSNTEAFF; CDR3nt: TGCAGCGTATCACAGTCGAACACTGAAGCTTTCTTT
j_gene: TRBJ2-3; v_gene: TRBV4-1; d_gene: TRBD2; abundance: .; CDR3aa: CASSQLAGTSTDTQYF; CDR3nt: TGCGCCAGCAGCCAGTTAGCGGGAACTAGCACAGATACGCAGTATTTT
j_gene: TRBJ2-7; v_gene: TRBV5-1; d_gene: .; abundance: .; CDR3aa: CASSLFISYEQYF; CDR3nt: TGCGCCAGCAGCTTGTTTATCTCCTACGAGCAGTACTTC
j_gene: TRBJ1-1; v_gene: TRBV10-3; d_gene: .; abundance: few; CDR3aa: CAISGGTAEAFF; CDR3nt: TGTGCCATCAGTGGAGGGACCGCTGAAGCTTTCTTT
j_gene: TRBJ1-2; v_gene: TRBV28; d_gene: .; abundance: .; CDR3aa: CASSVTGISYGYTF; CDR3nt: TGTGCCAGCAGTGTAACAGGGATATCCTATGGCTACACCTTC
j_gene: TRBJ1-5; v_gene: TRBV4-1; d_gene: .; abundance: .; CDR3aa: CASSQQYSNQPQHF; CDR3nt: TGCGCCAGCAGCCAACAATATAGCAATCAGCCCCAGCATTTT